This TCR beta chain comes out of a study of blood T cell repertoires in COVID-19. The table came from immunoSEQ multiplex PCR; TCRdb's copy has only in-frame clones and leaves some out. The data show about 160,000 clones, about 85% seen once. V was clipped by 2 bases and J by 3 bases, with 17 bases between them. The V gene's germline CDR1 is GTSNPN and CDR2 SVGIG (reference sequence). The CDR3 extends over 15 amino acids. The TCR was taken from a woman aged 55-75 years with COVID-19, enrolled during active disease. J is TRBJ2-7 and V is TRBV30, with D perhaps TRBD1 (6 bases). Sequenced: peripheral blood. CDR3 in amino acids: CAWSPKGDILYEQYV. CDR3 DNA sequence: TGTGCCTGGAGTCCAAAAGGGGACATCCTCTACGAGCAGTACGTC.